Each of the 29 T cell receptor beta chains below was sequenced from the same sample in a study of regulatory T cells in long-lasting Graves disease (dated by TCRdb to the early 2020s). The library was generated by multiplex PCR. The run used an Illumina HiSeq 4000. To build TCR beta libraries, CDR3 regions were amplified by Arm-PCR using iRepertoire HTBI primers. The public reads were quality trimmed at Q25 with fastp and then assembled into clones with MiXCR by TCRdb, keeping productive beta chains. Under each unique CDR3 protein, matching rows form one entry showing the most common genes and DNA. This sample holds a few hundred thousand distinct CDR3 sequences; about 17% were observed only once. Just over 20% of the sample belongs to the ten largest clones. What the time point label conveys for this sample: newly diagnosed GD, antithyroid drugs for less than 3 months. For both TCR sequencing and RNA sequencing, RNA was extracted from PBMCs using TRIzol.

This same sample was also taken into another study, of T cells in Graves' hyperthyroidism and ophthalmopathy.

The specimen comprised peripheral blood mononuclear cells (PBMCs), sampled at new diagnosis, from a patient treated with antithyroid drugs. The receptor set was obtained from a woman aged 18-29 years with Graves disease. Donor details come from another sample of the same person, matched by shared clones.

This chain links TRBV9 with TRBJ1-2; possible D gene TRBD1, 6 bases. The V end lost 3 bases, the J end lost 9 bases, and 18 bases lay between the germline ends. The CDR3 has 14 amino acids. CDR1 SGDLS and CDR2 YYNGEE come from the germline V gene. The CDR3 coding sequence is TGTGCCAGCAGCGGATTTCAGGGGCCTATGCGCTACACCTTC. Its protein is CASSGFQGPMRYTF.

This clonotype was counted ten times or more. V is TRBV11-2 and J is TRBJ2-7, with 11 nucleotides matching TRBD2. The junction had 8 bases not matched to a gene; V was cut back by 4 bases and J by 3 bases. CDR3 length: 16 residues. The germline V gene has CDR1 SGHAT and CDR2 FQNNGV. The CDR3 bases are TGTGCCAGCAGCTCTCATGCTAGCGGGGGGTTCTACGAGCAGTACTTC. It is translated as CASSSHASGGFYEQYF.

This clonotype was detected many times. This chain's CDR3 is CAWRGSGTEAFF. CDR3 DNA: TGTGCCTGGAGAGGATCGGGCACTGAAGCTTTCTTT. The chain has TRBV30 and TRBJ1-1; D gene ambiguous. Germline loops: CDR1 GTSNPN, CDR2 SVGIG (reference sequence). The germline V and J ends were trimmed by 3 bases and 4 bases, with 9 bases remaining between them. The CDR3 extends over 12 amino acids.

This clonotype was found a few times. This may stem from a read error, because a much larger clone lies one nucleotide away. For the CDR3, the DNA is TGTGCCAGCAGCTTTTATAGCAATCAGCCCCAGCATTTT. This sequence encodes CASSFYSNQPQHF. This chain joins TRBV7-8 and TRBJ1-5; no definite D call. Trimming took 3 bases from V and 0 from J, leaving 3 bases between them. Germline assignment: CDR1 SGHVS and CDR2 FQNEAQ. This CDR3 has 13 amino acids.

This clonotype was detected many times. The gene calls are TRBV2 and TRBJ2-2, with D maybe TRBD2 (7 bases). The germline gives CDR1 SNHLY, CDR2 FYNNEI. This CDR3 region has 16 residues. Trimming took 5 bases from V and 6 from J, leaving 19 bases between them. Here the CDR3 reads CASSFLGGAGAGELFF. CDR3 nucleotide sequence: TGTGCCAGCAGTTTCCTGGGGGGGGCGGGGGCCGGGGAGCTGTTTTTT.

This clonotype was found many times. The CDR3 sequence is CASSAPQGVGSYEQYF. CDR3 nucleotides: TGTGCCAGCAGCGCCCCCCAGGGGGTGGGGTCCTACGAGCAGTACTTC. The rearrangement uses TRBV28 and TRBJ2-7, with 7 positions matching TRBD1. Germline V gene data show CDR1 as MDHEN and CDR2 as SYDVKM. Losses at the gene ends were 6 bases for V and 1 base for J; bases not matched to a gene: 12. The CDR3 totals 16 residues.

This clonotype was picked up many times. J is TRBJ2-1 and V is TRBV9; 14 positions match TRBD2. V was clipped by 4 bases and J by 9 bases; unmatched bases: 9. The CDR3 is made up of 16 amino acids. The germline V gene has CDR1 SGDLS and CDR2 YYNGEE. The CDR3, as DNA: TGTGCCAGCAGCCTACCGGGACTAGCGGGAGTAGTTGAGCAGTTCTTC. Translating gives CASSLPGLAGVVEQFF. Full variable domain (missing parts from reference TRBV9 and TRBJ2-1): DSGVTQTPKHLITATGQRVTLRCSPRSGDLSVYWYQQSLDQGLQFLIQYYNGEERAKGNILERFSAQQFPDLHSELNLSSLELGDSALYFCASSLPGLAGVVEQFFGPGTRLTVL.

This clonotype was seen many times. CDR3 nucleotide sequence: TGTGCCAGCAGCTTAGCCGGGGAGACTGGCTACACCTTC. It yields the protein CASSLAGETGYTF. The chain combines TRBV11-2 with TRBJ1-2; D unclear. The CDR3 sequence is 13 residues long. Germline loops: CDR1 SGHAT, CDR2 FQNNGV. V was pared by 1 base and J by 7 bases, with 10 bases between.

The chain joins TRBV9 to TRBJ2-2; the D call may be TRBD1 or TRBD2 (6 bases each). From germline, CDR1 is SGDLS and CDR2 YYNGEE. CDR3 length: 16 amino acids. With 2 bases removed from V and 4 bases from J, the gap between germline ends came to 15 bases. The CDR3 sequence: CASSVGGGWGTGELFF. CDR3 bases: TGTGCCAGCAGCGTCGGAGGGGGGTGGGGCACCGGGGAGCTGTTTTTT.

There are many counts of this clonotype. This chain joins TRBV12-3 or TRBV12-4 and TRBJ1-2; 8 bases match TRBD1. The V and J ends lost 6 bases and 4 bases, in that order; junction bases with no gene match: 10. There are 15 residues in the CDR3. CDR3 nucleotide sequence: TGTGCCAGCAGGTCTCCCGGGACAGGCTTCTATGGCTACACCTTC. Protein sequence: CASRSPGTGFYGYTF.

Note on this clonotype: A much larger clone sits a single nucleotide away, making a read error possible. V and J are TRBV7-3 and TRBJ2-5, with 8 bases fitting TRBD2. The CDR3 spans 18 residues. In germline, CDR1 is SGHTA, CDR2 FQGTGA. The CDR3 region has the DNA TGTGCCGGCAGCTTAACTCCCACAGCAGGGACTAGTTTTGGGACCCAGTACTTC. Its translation: CAGSLTPTAGTSFGTQYF.

This clonotype occurred many times. The genes are TRBV5-1 and TRBJ1-5; perhaps TRBD1 as D (5 bases). Germline CDR1 reads SGHRS; CDR2 reads YFSETQ. The CDR3 totals 14 residues. Between the trimmed V and J ends, which lost 5 bases and 0 bases, there was a span of 9 bases. This CDR3 is CASRPGLSNQPQHF. The CDR3 DNA reads TGCGCCAGCAGACCGGGACTTAGCAATCAGCCCCAGCATTTT.

The V call is TRBV29-1, the J call TRBJ1-4; D is uncertain. Deletions cut 3 bases from V and 1 base from J, with 6 bases between. The CDR3 is made up of 13 amino acids. Germline V gene data show CDR1 as SQVTM and CDR2 as ANQGSEA. The CDR3 bases are TGCAGCGTTGAGACGAGAACTAATGAAAAACTGTTTTTT. Translation: CSVETRTNEKLFF.

This clonotype was found many times. The genes are TRBV5-1 and TRBJ2-7, with a possible D match to TRBD2 (6 bases). The CDR3 extends over 15 amino acids. CDR1 is SGHRS, CDR2 YFSETQ, per germline. V lost 0 bases to trimming and J lost 2 bases, with 12 bases between them. CDR3 sequence reads: CASSLVWGETYEQYF. CDR3 DNA sequence: TGCGCCAGCAGCTTGGTTTGGGGGGAGACCTACGAGCAGTACTTC.

The chain combines TRBV5-1 with TRBJ2-5, with D possibly being TRBD1 (6 bases). This CDR3 contains 18 residues. V was shortened by 0 bases and J by 1 base, with 19 bases between the two germline ends. Germline assignment: CDR1 SGHRS and CDR2 YFSETQ. The CDR3 region has the DNA TGCGCCAGCAGCTTGGCCTTTGGACAGAGAGGGTTCCAAGAGACCCAGTACTTC. Translated, it gives CASSLAFGQRGFQETQYF. The variable domain in full, with the rest retrieved from reference TRBV5-1 and TRBJ2-5, is KAGVTQTPRYLIKTRGQQVTLSCSPISGHRSVSWYQQTPGQGLQFLFEYFSETQRNKGNFPGRFSGRQFSNSRSEMNVSTLELGDSALYLCASSLAFGQRGFQETQYFGPGTRLLVL.

Comment on this clonotype: This may be a read error, as it is one base from a much larger clone. V usage is TRBV10-2 and J usage is TRBJ2-7, with no clear D. This CDR3 region has 13 residues. V was clipped by 7 bases and J by 2 bases, with 12 bases between them. Germline-derived CDR1 and CDR2 are WSHSY and SAAADI. This CDR3 is CASNPLVAYEQYF. In DNA, the CDR3 is TGCGCCAGCAACCCCCTAGTAGCCTACGAGCAGTACTTC.

This clonotype occurred many times. The chain is built from TRBV7-9 and TRBJ2-1, with D unresolved. The germline gives CDR1 SEHNR, CDR2 FQNEAQ (reference sequence). The CDR3 totals 13 residues. Trimming stripped 1 base from V and 7 bases from J, with 8 bases between. The CDR3 reads CASSLVSNNEQFF. CDR3 nucleotides: TGTGCCAGCAGCTTAGTGTCAAATAATGAGCAGTTCTTC.

The chain uses TRBV28 and TRBJ1-4; 8 bases fit TRBD1. The CDR3 has 15 residues. The J segment lost 5 bases and the V segment lost 3 bases, leaving 5 bases of the junction unmatched. CDR1 and CDR2 (germline): MDHEN, SYDVKM. The CDR3 here is CASSFSGTGNEKLFF. CDR3 sequence (DNA): TGTGCCAGCAGTTTTTCCGGGACAGGAAATGAAAAACTGTTTTTT.

This clonotype occurred many times. This rearrangement joins TRBV24-1 to TRBJ2-1, with D maybe TRBD1 (7 bases). From germline, CDR1 is KGHDR and CDR2 SFDVKD. V lost 2 bases and J lost 0, with 13 bases in between. The CDR3 spans 17 residues. CDR3 loop: CATSDSAGQSSYNEQFF. CDR3 DNA: TGTGCCACCAGTGATTCGGCGGGACAGAGCTCCTACAATGAGCAGTTCTTC.

This clonotype was counted ten times or more. V is TRBV6-1 and J is TRBJ1-1; maybe TRBD1 (5 bases). The CDR3 length is 14 residues. The V and J ends lost 0 bases and 3 bases respectively, with 8 bases between them. In germline, CDR1 is MNHNS, CDR2 SASEGT. CDR3 loop: CASSEAGADTEAFF. Here the CDR3 DNA reads TGTGCCAGCAGTGAAGCAGGGGCGGACACTGAAGCTTTCTTT.

This clonotype was observed many times. V is TRBV30 and J is TRBJ2-1, with 7 bases lining up with TRBD1. The V gene end was trimmed by 4 bases and the J gene end by 10 bases; junction bases not matched to a gene: 7. The CDR3 length is 12 residues. Looked up from germline, CDR1 is GTSNPN and CDR2 is SVGIG (reference sequence). CDR3 amino acids: CAWKGGGQEQFF. The CDR3, as DNA: TGTGCCTGGAAGGGTGGGGGACAGGAGCAGTTCTTC.

This clonotype was recorded at least ten times. The V and J genes are TRBV20-1 and TRBJ1-5, with 7 bases that match TRBD1. The CDR3 is 14 amino acids. J lost 6 bases, V lost 1 base, and 6 bases had no gene match. Germline V gene data show CDR1 as DFQATT and CDR2 as SNEGSKA (reference sequence). The CDR3 coding sequence is TGCAGTGCTAGAGGCCCGGAGGGGGCTCAGCCCCAGCATTTT. It is translated as CSARGPEGAQPQHF.

This clonotype has at least ten counts. This chain joins TRBV7-9 and TRBJ2-3, with D unclear. Looked up from germline, CDR1 is SEHNR and CDR2 is FQNEAQ (reference sequence). CDR3 length: 12 residues. V was trimmed by 2 bases and J by 4 bases, leaving 4 bases between them. The CDR3 DNA sequence: TGTGCCAGCAGCTTATTCTCAGATACGCAGTATTTT. It encodes CASSLFSDTQYF.

This clonotype occurred many times. One end of the junction does not line up with germline, which may come from a read error. V usage is TRBV5-5 and J usage is TRBJ2-3, with 12 bases lining up with TRBD2. Per germline, CDR1 SGHKS and CDR2 YYEKEE (reference sequence). The CDR3 is 16 residues long. The DNA for the CDR3 is TGCGCCAGCAGCTTACCGGGACTAGCGGGTGTAGATACGCAGTATTTT. This codes for CASSLPGLAGVDTQYF.

This clonotype came up many times. The V and J genes are TRBV6-1 and TRBJ2-5, with 8 bases identical to TRBD2. The germline V gene encodes CDR1 MNHNS and CDR2 SASEGT. The CDR3 sequence is 14 residues long. Unmatched junction bases numbered 5, after V lost 3 bases and J lost 5 bases. The CDR3 DNA follows: TGTGCCAGCAGTGACCGGACTAGCTGGGAGACCCAGTACTTC. This sequence encodes CASSDRTSWETQYF.

The sample holds many counts of this clonotype. This chain connects TRBV28 to TRBJ1-1; tentative D call: TRBD1 (5 bases). V lost 7 bases, J lost 1 base, and 16 bases lay in between. This CDR3 is built from 15 residues. The germline V gene encodes CDR1 MDHEN and CDR2 SYDVKM. CDR3 nucleotides: TGTGCCAGCACGTCCGGGGCCCTCGCGAACACTGAAGCTTTCTTT. It encodes CASTSGALANTEAFF.

Ten or more counts support this clonotype. This sequence joins TRBV18 and TRBJ2-7; 13 nucleotides agree with TRBD2. This CDR3 contains 16 residues. The germline V gene has CDR1 KGHSH and CDR2 LQKENI. V lost 2 bases and J lost 4; bases outside the gene matches: 5. In nucleotides, the CDR3 is TGTGCCAGCTCACCATTCGGGACTAGCGGGACGTACGAGCAGTACTTC. Encoded protein: CASSPFGTSGTYEQYF. Together with reference TRBV18 and TRBJ2-7, the CDR3 gives the full variable domain: NAGVMQNPRHLVRRRGQEARLRCSPMKGHSHVYWYRQLPEEGLKFMVYLQKENIIDESGMPKERFSAEFPKEGPSILRIQQVVRGDSAAYFCASSPFGTSGTYEQYFGPGTRLTVT.

This clonotype turned up a few times. The V call is TRBV10-3, the J call TRBJ1-1; TRBD1 matches 8 bases. Per germline, CDR1 ENHRY and CDR2 SYGVKD. The CDR3 covers 14 residues. The trim removed 6 bases at V and 7 bases at J, leaving 10 bases unmatched. CDR3 DNA sequence: TGTGCCATCAGCGCGACAGGGGACCCGGATGAAGCTTTCTTT. Amino acids: CAISATGDPDEAFF.

The chain carries TRBV12-3 or TRBV12-4 and TRBJ2-7; no clear D gene. V lost 6 bases and J 2 bases, leaving 8 bases between the germline ends. The CDR3 consists of 12 residues. The CDR3 DNA sequence: TGTGCCAGCAGCCCAGACGCCTACGAGCAGTACTTC. Protein product: CASSPDAYEQYF.